This entry lists 24 T cell receptor beta chains sequenced from one sample in a study of spatial heterogeneity in lung cancer. TCRdb analysed the 5' RACE reads with MiXCR anew, one entry per CDR3 protein. The data hold just under 95,000 distinct CDR3 sequences, with 12% observed a single time. Time point here: sample taken at primary tumor resection. This material consisted of PBMCs, taken at surgery. Receptor source: a male donor with early-stage non-small cell lung cancer.

This chain connects TRBV18 to TRBJ1-4; 7 bases line up with TRBD1. The CDR3 loop spans 16 amino acids. Germline-derived CDR1 and CDR2 are KGHSH and LQKENI. With V trimmed by 3 bases and J by 4 bases, 8 bases remained unmatched. The CDR3 region is CASSPTKGQNNEKLFF. CDR3 sequence (DNA): TGTGCCAGCTCACCTACCAAGGGACAGAATAATGAAAAACTGTTTTTT.

The chain is built from TRBV6-2 or TRBV6-3 and TRBJ2-7, with D perhaps matching TRBD1 (5 bases). The CDR3 extends over 15 amino acids. Trimming left V 0 bases short and J 5 bases short, with 14 bases between. CDR1 and CDR2 (germline): MNHEY, SVGEGT. The CDR3 sequence: CASSYSTRQGNEQYF. Here the CDR3 DNA reads TGTGCCAGCAGTTACTCGACGCGGCAGGGTAACGAGCAGTACTTC.

This clonotype came up a few times. The CDR3 protein is CASSLGQGLEKLFF. The CDR3, as DNA: TGCGCCAGCAGCTTGGGACAGGGACTGGAAAAACTGTTTTTT. V and J are TRBV5-1 and TRBJ1-4; 7 nucleotides agree with TRBD1. Germline V gene data show CDR1 as SGHRS and CDR2 as YFSETQ. V was pared by 0 bases and J by 8 bases, with 4 bases of the junction left unmatched. The CDR3 runs 14 residues.

This clonotype was observed a few times. The gene calls are TRBV4-1 and TRBJ1-2, with 10 bases aligning to TRBD1. The CDR3 is 14 amino acids. Germline V gene sequence: CDR1 MGHRA, CDR2 YSYEKL. V shed 0 bases, J shed 7 bases, and the junction held 2 bases outside the gene matches. The CDR3 bases are TGCGCCAGCAGCCAAGAGGGACAGGGGTTTGGCTACACCTTC. Residues: CASSQEGQGFGYTF.

The chain recombines TRBV7-9 with TRBJ1-1; D gene uncertain. V gave up 6 bases and J gave up 1 base, with 15 bases separating them. The CDR3 loop spans 15 amino acids. Germline CDR1 and CDR2: SEHNR and FQNEAQ (reference sequence). DNA of the CDR3: TGTGCCAGCAGTTTCCAGAATTGGGGGAACACTGAAGCTTTCTTT. Its translation: CASSFQNWGNTEAFF.

This clonotype has more than one count but fewer than ten. The genes are TRBV6-5 and TRBJ1-1; 9 bases agree with TRBD1. The CDR3 consists of 15 residues. The J segment lost 6 bases and the V segment lost 0 bases, leaving 5 bases of the junction unmatched. Germline V lookup: CDR1 MNHEY, CDR2 SVGAGI. The CDR3: CASSYSGTGTAEAFF. In DNA form, the CDR3 reads TGTGCCAGCAGTTACTCCGGGACAGGGACTGCTGAAGCTTTCTTT.

This clonotype has ten or more counts. V is TRBV5-1 and J is TRBJ2-5; TRBD1 is a possible D gene (5 bases). The germline CDR1 and CDR2 sequences are SGHRS and YFSETQ. V lost 0 bases and J lost 5, with 11 bases in between. The CDR3 runs to 14 residues. As DNA, the CDR3 is TGCGCCAGCAGCTTGGGACAGACGGACGAGACCCAGTACTTC. This encodes CASSLGQTDETQYF.

This clonotype appeared a few times. The chain has TRBV12-3 or TRBV12-4 and TRBJ1-2; D is perhaps TRBD1 (6 bases). V lost 8 bases, J lost 0 bases, and 13 bases lay in between. The CDR3 loop spans 14 amino acids. The CDR3 DNA reads TGTGCCAGCGGGACATTTCTGCCTAACTATGGCTACACCTTC. Translation: CASGTFLPNYGYTF.

The chain has TRBV27 and TRBJ2-4; TRBD1 matches 8 bases. The CDR3 contains 15 residues. Per germline, CDR1 MNHEY and CDR2 SMNVEV (reference sequence). Trimming cost V 8 bases and J 5 bases; bases outside gene matches: 11. CDR3 sequence (DNA): TGTGCCAGCTGCGCGACAGGGGCTCTGCAAAACATTCAGTACTTC. Translating it yields CASCATGALQNIQYF.

The chain has TRBV5-6 and TRBJ2-2; 8 positions match TRBD2. V was pared by 0 bases and J by 0 bases, with 4 bases of the junction left unmatched. The CDR3 has 17 amino acids. The germline V gene has CDR1 SGHDT and CDR2 YYEEEE. CDR3 protein: CASSLALAGTNTGELFF. The CDR3 DNA reads TGTGCCAGCAGCTTGGCATTAGCGGGGACGAACACCGGGGAGCTGTTTTTT.

This clonotype was seen many times. The rearrangement links TRBV5-1 to TRBJ2-2, with 7 bases identical to TRBD2. The CDR3 sequence is 15 residues long. Losses at the gene ends were 4 bases for V and 6 bases for J; bases not matched to a gene: 9. The germline gives CDR1 SGHRS, CDR2 YFSETQ. CDR3 in DNA: TGCGCCAGCAGCCTACTAGCGTTTCGGGCCGGGGAGCTGTTTTTT. Translating it yields CASSLLAFRAGELFF.

This clonotype was observed at least ten times. The V and J genes are TRBV28 and TRBJ1-5; D uncertain. The germline V gene encodes CDR1 MDHEN and CDR2 SYDVKM. This CDR3 has 12 amino acids. V was clipped by 2 bases and J by 5 bases, with 4 bases between them. CDR3 sequence reads: CASSLKHQPQHF. CDR3 in DNA: TGTGCCAGCAGTTTAAAGCATCAGCCCCAGCATTTT.

DNA of the CDR3: TGTGCCAGCAGCGCATTGACAGGGTACCGCAATCAGCCCCAGCATTTT. Its protein is CASSALTGYRNQPQHF. The chain carries TRBV11-2 and TRBJ1-5; 7 bases map to TRBD1. CDR1 and CDR2 (germline): SGHAT, FQNNGV. V was clipped by 5 bases and J by 2 bases; unmatched bases: 9. This CDR3 comprises 16 residues.

To note about this clonotype: Sequence at one end of the junction differs from germline and may be a read error. This rearrangement joins TRBV20-1 to TRBJ1-1; D may be TRBD1 (5 bases). Per germline, CDR1 DFQATT and CDR2 SNEGSKA (reference sequence). The CDR3 has 11 residues. CDR3 loop: CSARDGTGAFF. The CDR3, as DNA: TGCAGTGCTAGAGATGGGACTGGAGCTTTCTTT.

This clonotype was found a few times. V is TRBV28 and J is TRBJ2-7, with D maybe TRBD1 (6 bases). Trimming shortened V by 3 bases and J by 5 bases, and 11 bases separated the two germline ends. In germline, CDR1 is MDHEN, CDR2 SYDVKM. CDR3 size: 13 residues. This CDR3 is CASSLLGADEQYF. In DNA, the CDR3 is TGTGCCAGCAGTTTGCTGGGGGCGGACGAGCAGTACTTC. The full variable domain, with the rest looked up from reference TRBV28 and TRBJ2-7, is DVKVTQSSRYLVKRTGEKVFLECVQDMDHENMFWYRQDPGLGLRLIYFSYDVKMKEKGDIPEGYSVSREKKERFSLILESASTNQTSMYLCASSLLGADEQYFGPGTRLTVT.

This clonotype came up a few times. CDR3 DNA sequence: TGCAGTGCTAGACCAGGTTACTCCTACGAGCAGTACTTC. Translated, it gives CSARPGYSYEQYF. The chain employs TRBV20-1 and TRBJ2-7; no definite D call. The V gene's germline CDR1 is DFQATT and CDR2 SNEGSKA (reference sequence). This CDR3 region has 13 residues. Trimming removed 2 bases from V and 0 bases from J, with 8 bases in between.

This clonotype was counted between two and nine times. This chain links TRBV7-3 with TRBJ2-3; the D is unclear. CDR3 size: 14 residues. From germline, CDR1 is SGHTA and CDR2 FQGTGA. The ends were cut back, 3 bases at V and 1 base at J, with 8 bases in the middle. CDR3 loop: CASSFGLGTDTQYF. DNA for the CDR3: TGTGCCAGCAGCTTTGGGCTGGGCACAGATACGCAGTATTTT.

The chain carries TRBV5-1 and TRBJ2-4; D possibly uses TRBD1 or TRBD2 (5 bases each). Germline values: CDR1 SGHRS, CDR2 YFSETQ. The CDR3 has 15 amino acids. Trimming stripped 3 bases from V and 7 bases from J, with 17 bases between. CDR3 loop: CASSSGPEVGNIQYF. The CDR3 nucleotides are TGCGCCAGCAGCTCGGGACCAGAGGTCGGGAACATTCAGTACTTC.

This clonotype was seen a few times. The chain carries TRBV5-6 and TRBJ2-5, with D unresolved. This CDR3 spans 11 amino acids. Germline assignment: CDR1 SGHDT and CDR2 YYEEEE. With 6 bases removed from V and 5 bases from J, the gap between germline ends came to 8 bases. The CDR3 coding sequence is TGTGCCAGCACCGCGTCGGAGACCCAGTACTTC. It is translated as CASTASETQYF.

Ten or more counts support this clonotype. The rearrangement joins TRBV7-9 to TRBJ2-3, with TRBD2 as a possible D gene (5 bases). The germline V gene encodes CDR1 SEHNR and CDR2 FQNEAQ (reference sequence). The ends were cut back, 0 bases at V and 1 base at J, with 11 bases in the middle. CDR3 size: 16 residues. The CDR3 nucleotides are TGTGCCAGCAGCTTAGCCGGGGAACCGGGCACAGATACGCAGTATTTT. It codes for CASSLAGEPGTDTQYF.

This clonotype was observed a few times. The chain links TRBV7-2 to TRBJ1-2; no clear D. This CDR3 is 14 amino acids long. CDR1 and CDR2 (germline): SGHTA, FQGNSA. The ends were cut back, 5 bases at V and 4 bases at J, with 14 bases in the middle. CDR3 protein: CASSLTRGGYGYTF. The CDR3 nucleotides read TGTGCCAGCAGCCTTACCCGGGGAGGCTATGGCTACACCTTC.

The genes are TRBV7-9 and TRBJ2-7; 8 nucleotides line up with TRBD1. V dropped 1 base and J dropped 6; count of bases not matched to a gene: 8. In germline, CDR1 is SEHNR, CDR2 FQNEAQ (reference sequence). The CDR3 runs to 15 residues. The CDR3: CASSLGTGWSLEQYF. The CDR3, as DNA: TGTGCCAGCAGCTTAGGGACAGGGTGGAGTCTCGAGCAGTACTTC.

This clonotype was detected ten times or more. V is TRBV7-2 and J is TRBJ2-5, with D possibly being TRBD1 (7 bases). Between the trimmed V and J ends, which lost 7 bases and 5 bases, there was a span of 17 bases. CDR3 length equals 14 residues. Germline lookup yields CDR1 SGHTA and CDR2 FQGNSA. In nucleotides, the CDR3 is TGTGCCAGCAAACCAGGAGGGGGACAGGAGACCCAGTACTTC. This gives the protein CASKPGGGQETQYF.

A few counts support this clonotype. The V and J genes are TRBV6-6 and TRBJ2-7; 10 bases map to TRBD1. V trimming: 5 bases; J trimming: 3 bases; junction bases outside the gene matches: 4. The germline gives CDR1 MNHNY, CDR2 SVGAGI (reference sequence). This CDR3 is 14 amino acids long. The DNA of the CDR3 is TGTGCCAGCAGTCACAGGACAGGGGGCTACGAGCAGTACTTC. It yields the protein CASSHRTGGYEQYF.